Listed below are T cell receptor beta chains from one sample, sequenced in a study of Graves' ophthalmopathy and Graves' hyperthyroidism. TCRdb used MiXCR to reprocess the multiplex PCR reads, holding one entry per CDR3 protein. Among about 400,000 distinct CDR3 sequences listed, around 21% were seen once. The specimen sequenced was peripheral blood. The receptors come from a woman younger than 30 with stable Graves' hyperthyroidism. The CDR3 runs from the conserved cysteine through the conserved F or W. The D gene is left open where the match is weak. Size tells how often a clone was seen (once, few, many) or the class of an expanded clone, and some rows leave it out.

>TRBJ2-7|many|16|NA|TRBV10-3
CAISAQGGVTFYEQYF
TGTGCCATCAGTGCACAAGGGGGGGTAACGTTCTACGAGCAGTACTTC
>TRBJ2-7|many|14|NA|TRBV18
CASSPPGGSREQYF
TGTGCCAGCTCACCACCAGGCGGATCTCGCGAGCAGTACTTC
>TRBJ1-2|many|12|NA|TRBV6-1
CASSSPLVGYTF
TGTGCCAGCAGCTCCCCCCTGGTGGGCTACACCTTC
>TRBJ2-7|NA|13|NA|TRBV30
CAWSGGGDYEQYF
TGTGCCTGGAGTGGGGGCGGGGACTACGAGCAGTACTTC
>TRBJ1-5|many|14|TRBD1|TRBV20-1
CSARAPGGWQPQHF
TGCAGTGCTAGAGCCCCAGGGGGCTGGCAGCCCCAGCATTTT
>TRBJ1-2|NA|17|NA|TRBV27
CASMSPSRGKSNYGYTF
TGTGCCAGCATGTCTCCTTCTAGGGGGAAATCTAACTATGGCTACACCTTC
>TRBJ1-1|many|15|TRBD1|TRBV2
CASSALQGASTEAFF
TGTGCCAGCAGTGCCCTCCAGGGGGCGAGCACTGAAGCTTTCTTT
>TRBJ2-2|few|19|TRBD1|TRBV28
CASSLFSSTGTGLTGELFF
TGTGCCAGCAGTTTATTCTCCAGTACCGGGACAGGGCTTACCGGGGAGCTGTTTTTT
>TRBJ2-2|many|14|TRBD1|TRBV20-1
CSARETGITGELFF
TGCAGTGCTAGAGAGACAGGGATCACCGGGGAGCTGTTTTTT
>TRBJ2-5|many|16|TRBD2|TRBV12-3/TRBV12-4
CASSYSSGRGKETQYF
TGTGCCAGCAGTTATAGCAGCGGGAGGGGGAAGGAGACCCAGTACTTC
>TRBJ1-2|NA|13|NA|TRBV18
CASSPQETYGYTF
TGTGCCAGCTCACCGCAAGAAACCTATGGCTACACCTTC
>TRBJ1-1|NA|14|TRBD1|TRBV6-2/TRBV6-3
CASSLGQGTTEAFF
TGTGCCAGCAGTTTGGGACAGGGGACCACTGAAGCTTTCTTT
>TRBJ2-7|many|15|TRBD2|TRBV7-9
CASSTTSGAYYEQYF
TGTGCCAGCAGCACAACTAGCGGAGCCTACTACGAGCAGTACTTC
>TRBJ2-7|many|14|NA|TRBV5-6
CASSLVLGVDEQYF
TGTGCCAGCAGCTTGGTCCTGGGGGTCGACGAGCAGTACTTC
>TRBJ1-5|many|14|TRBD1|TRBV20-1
CSASWDRLNQPQHF
TGCAGTGCTAGCTGGGACAGGTTGAATCAGCCCCAGCATTTT
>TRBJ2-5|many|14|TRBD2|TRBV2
CASSEREGRKTQYF
TGTGCCAGCAGTGAACGGGAGGGACGGAAGACCCAGTACTTC
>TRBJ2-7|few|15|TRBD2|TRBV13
CASSSATSGKYEQYF
TGTGCCAGCAGCTCTGCGACTAGCGGGAAATACGAGCAGTACTTC
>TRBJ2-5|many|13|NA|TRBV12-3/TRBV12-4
CASSLYGVGTQYF
TGTGCCAGCAGTTTATATGGCGTTGGGACCCAGTACTTC
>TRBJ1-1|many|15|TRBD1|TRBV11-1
CASSLGTGSRTEAFF
TGTGCCAGCAGCCTAGGGACAGGGTCGCGCACTGAAGCTTTCTTT
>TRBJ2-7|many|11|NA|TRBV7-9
CASSPANEQYF
TGTGCCAGCAGCCCCGCTAACGAGCAGTACTTC
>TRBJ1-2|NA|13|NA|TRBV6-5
CASSYSAVSGYTF
TGTGCCAGCAGTTATTCGGCTGTCAGTGGCTACACCTTC
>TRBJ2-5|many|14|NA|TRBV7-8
CASSLYAAGETQYF
TGTGCCAGCAGCTTATATGCGGCAGGAGAGACCCAGTACTTC
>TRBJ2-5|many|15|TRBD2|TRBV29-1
CSVDLGGVLEETQYF
TGCAGCGTTGATCTGGGGGGGGTGCTTGAGGAGACCCAGTACTTC
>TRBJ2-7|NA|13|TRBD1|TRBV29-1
CSVGDRGLYEQYF
TGCAGCGTTGGCGACAGGGGGCTGTACGAGCAGTACTTC
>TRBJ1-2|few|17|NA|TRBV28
CASSLPTPIGANYGYTF
TGTGCCAGCAGTTTGCCCACTCCGATTGGTGCTAACTATGGCTACACCTTC
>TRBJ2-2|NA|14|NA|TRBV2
CASSAYAGTGELFF
TGTGCCAGCAGTGCGTATGCAGGGACCGGGGAGCTGTTTTTT
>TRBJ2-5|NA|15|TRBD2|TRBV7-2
CASSLGLAQGETQYF
TGTGCCAGCAGCTTAGGACTAGCGCAGGGAGAGACCCAGTACTTC
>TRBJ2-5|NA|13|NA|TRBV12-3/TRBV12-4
CASSNREAETQYF
TGTGCCAGCAGCAATCGCGAGGCAGAGACCCAGTACTTC
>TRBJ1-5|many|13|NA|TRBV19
CASSVDKNQPQHF
TGTGCCAGTAGTGTGGACAAAAATCAGCCCCAGCATTTT
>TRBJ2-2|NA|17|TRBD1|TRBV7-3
CASSLHGQGTNTGELFF
TGTGCCAGCAGCTTACACGGACAGGGGACGAACACCGGGGAGCTGTTTTTT
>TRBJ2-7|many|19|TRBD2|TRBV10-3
CAISKTGTTGLKRIYEQYF
TGTGCCATCAGCAAAACCGGGACTACGGGCCTCAAAAGAATCTACGAGCAGTACTTC